This T cell receptor (beta chain) appears in the sequencing data of a study of T cell repertoires in cytomegalovirus infection. Losses at the gene ends were 5 bases for V and 6 bases for J; bases not matched to a gene: 7. This CDR3 comprises 15 residues. Germline V gene lookup returns CDR1 SGHTA and CDR2 FQGTGA. MiXCR, applied by TCRdb to the reads, yields one record per CDR3 protein. The table records some 920,000 distinct CDR3 sequences, approximately 33% of them present only once. To note about this clonotype: Antigen unknown.

Sequenced here: cultured CD8+ T cells from PBMCs, sampled from culture after CMV antigen stimulation. The chain has TRBV7-3 and TRBJ2-1, with TRBD2 identical over 10 bases. The origin of this receptor is a human donor in good health (CMV status not recorded). Some clones in this sample may be carry-over from other donors' samples. CDR3 nucleotides: TGTGCCAGCAGCATGTTAGCGGGGGGTGTCAATGAGCAGTTCTTC. Translated: CASSMLAGGVNEQFF.